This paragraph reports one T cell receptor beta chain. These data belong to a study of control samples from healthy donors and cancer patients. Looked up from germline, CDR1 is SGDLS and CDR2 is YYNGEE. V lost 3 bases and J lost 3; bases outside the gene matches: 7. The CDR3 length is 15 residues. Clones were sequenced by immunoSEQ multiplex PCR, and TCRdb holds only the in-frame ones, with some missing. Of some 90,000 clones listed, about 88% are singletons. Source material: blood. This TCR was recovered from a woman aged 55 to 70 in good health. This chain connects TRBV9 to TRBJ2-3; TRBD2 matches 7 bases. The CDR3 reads CASSGLGGNTDTQYF. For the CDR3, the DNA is TGTGCCAGCAGCGGACTCGGGGGGAATACAGATACGCAGTATTTT.